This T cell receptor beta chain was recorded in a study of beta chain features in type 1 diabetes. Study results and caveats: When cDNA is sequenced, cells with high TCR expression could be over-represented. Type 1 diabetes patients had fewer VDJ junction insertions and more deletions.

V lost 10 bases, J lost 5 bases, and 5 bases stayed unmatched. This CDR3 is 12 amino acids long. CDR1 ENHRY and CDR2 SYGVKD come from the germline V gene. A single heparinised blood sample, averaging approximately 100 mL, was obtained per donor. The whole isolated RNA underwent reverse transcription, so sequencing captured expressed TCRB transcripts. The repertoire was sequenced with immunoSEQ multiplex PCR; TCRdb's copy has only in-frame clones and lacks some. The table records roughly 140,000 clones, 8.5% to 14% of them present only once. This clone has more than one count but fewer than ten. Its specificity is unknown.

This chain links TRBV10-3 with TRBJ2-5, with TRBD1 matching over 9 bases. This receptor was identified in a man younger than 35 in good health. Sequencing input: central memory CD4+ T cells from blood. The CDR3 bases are TGTGCCACCACAGGGGGCGAGGAGACCCAGTACTTC. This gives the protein CATTGGEETQYF.